The clone carrying this T cell receptor beta chain was observed at least ten times. The antigen is not known. Combining iRepertoire HTBI primers with Arm-PCR of CDR3 regions, the authors built TCR beta libraries. TCRdb analysed the multiplex PCR reads with MiXCR anew, one entry per CDR3 protein. The table lists roughly 360,000 distinct CDR3 sequences, around 11% of them singletons. Sample time point: newly diagnosed GD, antithyroid drugs for less than 3 months. Making the TCR library involved RNA that had been extracted from PBMCs. The sample comes from a study of regulatory T cells in long-lasting Graves disease. Study overall: New Graves' disease cases had less than 3 months of antithyroid drugs. Study results and limitations: Patients whose Graves' disease persisted exhibited lower TCR diversity than those newly diagnosed. TRBV28, TRBJ1-2 and TRBJ2-5 emerged as the favored segments in persistent disease.

Losses at the gene ends were 2 bases for V and 2 bases for J; bases not matched to a gene: 5. CDR1 is SGHDN and CDR2 is FVKESK in the germline V gene. There are 15 residues in the CDR3. The data were also submitted as part of a second study, on T cells in Graves' hyperthyroidism and ophthalmopathy. That report adds: An absence of ophthalmopathy progression within 18 months meant stable Graves' hyperthyroidism.

This chain joins TRBV14 and TRBJ1-2; TRBD1 matches 7 bases. The sequence came from a woman younger than 30 with Graves disease. Material: peripheral blood mononuclear cells (PBMCs), obtained at new diagnosis, from a patient treated with antithyroid drugs. CDR3: CASSQTGTENYGYTF. The CDR3 DNA follows: TGTGCCAGCAGCCAAACCGGGACAGAAAACTATGGCTACACCTTC.